Below, one T cell receptor beta chain is given with its context. The record originates from a study of T cells in Graves' hyperthyroidism and ophthalmopathy. This CDR3 comprises 14 residues. The V gene's germline CDR1 is SGHNT and CDR2 YYREEE (reference sequence). The V end lost 1 base, the J end lost 7 bases, and 12 bases lay between the germline ends. RNA transcripts yielded amplified TCR beta CDR3 regions. Primed by the HTBI set, a first-round RT-PCR was run on the TCR CDR3. TCRdb recomputed calls from the multiplex PCR reads with MiXCR, one row per CDR3 protein. The sample lists a few hundred thousand distinct CDR3 sequences, 15% to 20% seen once, with over 35% in the top ten.

This sequence was found in a man aged 40-50 years with Graves' hyperthyroidism. The sample consisted of blood. This chain joins TRBV5-4 and TRBJ2-1; weak D call: TRBD2 (5 bases). The CDR3 nucleotides are TGTGCCAGCAGCTTGTCCGAGGGTGGGAATGAGCAGTTCTTC. Protein product: CASSLSEGGNEQFF.